A selection of T cell receptor beta chains follows, all from one sample in a study of T-cell memory formation after mild COVID-19. TCRdb called the 5' RACE reads again in MiXCR, with one record for every CDR3 protein. This sample has about 430,000 distinct CDR3 sequences, with 24% found just once. The material sequenced was PBMCs or a T cell subset sorted from them (not recorded which). These receptors all stem from an adult woman who had mild COVID-19 (a few samples of this study predate the infection). Cell type and time point are not known. Both conserved end residues are trimmed from each CDR3. Each record gives: clone size, V gene, CDR3 protein. The size field is filled for only some rows; it gives once, few, many or a size class.

>-|TRBV12-3/TRBV12-4
ASSLGLAEGREQF
>-|TRBV24-1
ATSDRTRPKGRQY
>-|TRBV5-1
ASSSTGGQNTEAF
>-|TRBV7-2
ASSLQADTQY
>few|TRBV9
ASTRTGEGTYNEQF
>few|TRBV6-5
ASSQDRADSYEQY
>-|TRBV20-1
SALAGAGTDTQY
>few|TRBV24-1
ATSEGTSGWTTDTQY
>-|TRBV30
ARGTFNSPLH
>-|TRBV7-2
AMGRGAYEQY
>few|TRBV5-5
ASSQDRGGANVLT
>few|TRBV18
ASSPEGRGVEQY
>few|TRBV29-1
SVGHTSYEQY
>-|TRBV28
ASSPTVLQDLYGYT
>-|TRBV7-8
ASSHRNTNTEAF
>-|TRBV12-3/TRBV12-4
ASDPGRNQPQH
>few|TRBV9
ASSVDGRTSGGETQY
>-|TRBV3-1
ASGYQERNTIY